This T cell receptor (beta chain) was recovered during a study of shared clonotypes between healthy human individuals. Germline trimming cut 5 bases from V and 5 bases from J; bases unmatched to any gene: 9. The V gene's germline CDR1 is SEHNR and CDR2 FQNEAQ (reference sequence). The CDR3 is 16 residues long. CD45RO-negative CD8 cells positively selected for CCR7 made up the naive population, which excluded terminally differentiated effector memory CD45RA+ cells. The method was immunoSEQ multiplex PCR; TCRdb's version includes in-frame clones alone and lacks a portion of them. The table lists millions of clones, about 93% of them singletons. This clone has a single count.

Sequencing used naive CD8+ T cells from PBMCs. The rearrangement uses TRBV7-9 and TRBJ1-4, with 9 nucleotides matching TRBD1. This clonotype originated in a man aged 18 to 30 in good health. Some clones in this sample may be carry-over from other donors' samples. CDR3 amino acids: CASSVNPGQGNEKLFF. CDR3 sequence (DNA): TGTGCCAGCAGCGTGAATCCGGGACAGGGAAATGAAAAACTGTTTTTT.